Below are 10 T cell receptor beta chains sequenced from a single sample in a study of beta chain features in type 1 diabetes (dated by TCRdb to 2016 to 2019). The antigens for these receptors are not known. Library generation was performed with the immunoSEQ multiplex PCR assay. All of the isolated RNA was reverse transcribed with the High Capacity cDNA Reverse Transcription Kit, so expressed TCRB transcripts were sequenced. TCRdb obtained this table from immuneACCESS and retained in-frame rearrangements with V and J assigned. These tables miss some clones; where compared with another copy, unresolved V genes account for less than half of the shortfall, and the remainder is unexplained. Here the sample has some 160,000 clones; 7.5% to 9.5% occur a single time. Together, the top ten hold around 0.5% of the sample. What the authors observed across the whole study: Type 1 diabetes patients showed a moderate but significant shortening of TCRB CDR3 length in all four CD4+ subsets.

Sequencing was done on a sample of central memory CD4+ T cells from blood. The source of these receptors is a woman between 18 and 30 years old with type 1 diabetes.

This sequence joins TRBV6-6 and TRBJ2-1; 13 bases fit TRBD2. The CDR3 contains 15 residues. Germline V gene lookup returns CDR1 MNHNY and CDR2 SVGAGI (reference sequence). Unmatched junction bases numbered 2, after V lost 2 bases and J lost 7 bases. As DNA, the CDR3 is TGTGCCAGCAGTTACGAGGGACTAGCGGGAAATGAGCAGTTCTTC. Translating it yields CASSYEGLAGNEQFF.

The chain is built from TRBV7-2 and TRBJ2-3; D gene ambiguous. Germline CDR1 SGHTA, CDR2 FQGNSA. CDR3 size: 13 residues. V gave up 4 bases and J gave up 2 bases, with 7 bases separating them. CDR3 region: CASSWAYTDTQYF. The CDR3 bases are TGTGCCAGCAGCTGGGCTTACACAGATACGCAGTATTTT.

In this sample, this clone turned up a few times. The chain uses TRBV18 and TRBJ2-5; 7 nucleotides match TRBD1. This CDR3 contains 18 residues. Germline loops: CDR1 KGHSH, CDR2 LQKENI. V lost 3 bases to trimming and J lost 2 bases; unmatched junction nucleotides: 15. The CDR3 protein is CASSPPVGRGIRQETQYF. The CDR3 DNA is TGTGCCAGCTCACCCCCCGTCGGCAGGGGGATAAGGCAAGAGACCCAGTACTTC.

The chain is built from TRBV7-9 and TRBJ1-3, with D possibly matching TRBD1 (5 bases). The germline gives CDR1 SEHNR, CDR2 FQNEAQ (reference sequence). Trimming left V 5 bases short and J 2 bases short, with 10 bases between. The CDR3 covers 14 residues. The CDR3 protein is CASSQDSAGNTIYF. CDR3 in DNA: TGTGCCAGCAGCCAAGACAGTGCTGGAAACACCATATATTTT.

This clone was found a few times. The CDR3 reads CASSHPSRDRLGDGAFF. DNA of the CDR3: TGCGCCAGCAGCCATCCGTCCCGGGACAGGTTGGGTGACGGAGCTTTCTTT. This chain joins TRBV4-1 and TRBJ1-1; 8 bases map to TRBD1. In germline, CDR1 is MGHRA, CDR2 YSYEKL. Trimming cost V 3 bases and J 10 bases; bases outside gene matches: 19. This CDR3 is built from 17 residues.

This chain uses TRBV28 with TRBJ1-1; no clear D gene. Trimming pared 5 bases from V and 6 bases from J, leaving 19 bases between. Germline CDR1 is MDHEN and CDR2 is SYDVKM. This CDR3 region has 15 residues. CDR3 amino acids: CASSPLDRDFPEAFF. DNA of the CDR3: TGTGCCAGCAGTCCCCTCGATCGAGATTTTCCTGAAGCTTTCTTT.

This chain links TRBV12-5 with TRBJ1-1, with 7 bases that match TRBD1. The J segment lost 2 bases and the V segment lost 5 bases, leaving 17 bases of the junction unmatched. CDR1 LGHNT and CDR2 FRNRAP come from the germline V gene. CDR3 length equals 18 residues. The CDR3 protein is CASGQTSGWGQLNTEAFF. The CDR3, as DNA: TGTGCTAGTGGTCAAACGTCCGGCTGGGGACAGCTTAACACTGAAGCTTTCTTT.

The rearrangement joins TRBV5-1 to TRBJ2-3; 13 bases match TRBD2. CDR1 and CDR2 (germline): SGHRS, YFSETQ. Unmatched junction bases numbered 3, after V lost 0 bases and J lost 2 bases. The CDR3 totals 17 residues. CDR3 protein: CASSLGLAGGITDTQYF. As DNA, the CDR3 is TGCGCCAGCAGCTTGGGACTAGCGGGGGGCATCACAGATACGCAGTATTTT.

Details on this clone: Distinct nucleotide sequences in the sample also encode this CDR3. The chain employs TRBV27 and TRBJ1-5; 11 bases line up with TRBD1. The ends lost 1 base at V and 5 bases at J; junction bases unmatched: 4. This CDR3 is built from 16 residues. CDR1 and CDR2 (germline): MNHEY, SMNVEV (reference sequence). The CDR3 spells CASSLFGTGGDQPQHF. The CDR3 bases are TGTGCCAGCAGTTTATTTGGGACAGGGGGGGATCAGCCCCAGCATTTT.

In its sample, this clone was seen a few times. This rearrangement joins TRBV25-1 to TRBJ1-1; the D gene is possibly TRBD1 (5 bases). Deletions cut 6 bases from V and 4 bases from J, with 12 bases between. The germline CDR1 and CDR2 sequences are MGHDK and SYGVNS. CDR3 length: 13 amino acids. The CDR3 loop reads CASSPWGGTEAFF. In DNA form, the CDR3 reads TGTGCCAGCAGCCCTTGGGGGGGCACTGAAGCTTTCTTT.